This T cell receptor beta chain was identified in a study of blood T cell repertoires in COVID-19. Background on the study: Samples taken during acute and convalescent COVID-19 were collected in the United States, Italy and Spain.

Participants spanned ages 18 to 89 years and resided in 20 to 30 US areas. Participant-given clinical history determined each cohort assignment. Deletions cut 0 bases from V and 7 bases from J, with 14 bases between. The CDR3 runs to 14 residues. Germline V gene lookup returns CDR1 SGHRS and CDR2 YFSETQ. Using immunoSEQ multiplex PCR, the repertoire was profiled, and TCRdb retains in-frame clones only, with some absent. The sample holds around 290,000 clones; roughly nine tenths are singletons and the top ten take around 1.7%. Sequencing input: PBMCs or T cells enriched from blood (not recorded which). This TCR derives from a woman aged 40 to 55 who had recovered from COVID-19. The chain is built from TRBV5-1 and TRBJ2-7, with a possible D match to TRBD2 (5 bases). CDR3 DNA: TGCGCCAGCAGCTTGGACACCCGTTCGGGGGAGCAGTACTTC. Its translation: CASSLDTRSGEQYF.